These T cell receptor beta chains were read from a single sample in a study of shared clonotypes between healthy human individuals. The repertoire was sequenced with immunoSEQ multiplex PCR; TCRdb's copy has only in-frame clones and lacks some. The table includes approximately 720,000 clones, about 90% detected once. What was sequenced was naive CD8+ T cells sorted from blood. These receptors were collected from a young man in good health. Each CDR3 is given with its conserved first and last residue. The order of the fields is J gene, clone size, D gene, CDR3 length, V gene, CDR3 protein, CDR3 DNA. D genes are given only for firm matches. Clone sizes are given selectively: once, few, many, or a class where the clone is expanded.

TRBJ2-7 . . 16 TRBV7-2 CASSLKGGLGWYEQYF TGTGCCAGCAGCTTAAAGGGGGGGCTAGGTTGGTACGAGCAGTACTTC
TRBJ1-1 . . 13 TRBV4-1 CASRQLGTEEAFF TGCGCCAGCAGACAACTGGGCACAGAGGAAGCTTTCTTT
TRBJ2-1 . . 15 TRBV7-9 CASSFNQGAYNEQFF TGTGCCAGCAGCTTTAACCAGGGAGCTTACAATGAGCAGTTCTTC
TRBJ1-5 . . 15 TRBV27 CASSSTDDSNQPQHF TGTGCCAGCAGTTCCACAGACGATAGCAATCAGCCCCAGCATTTT
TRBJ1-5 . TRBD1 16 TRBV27 CASRPGQTLGNQPQHF TGTGCCAGCCGCCCGGGACAGACACTTGGAAATCAGCCCCAGCATTTT
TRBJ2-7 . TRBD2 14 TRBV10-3 CAIRRASGDYEQYF TGTGCCATCCGCCGGGCTAGCGGGGACTACGAGCAGTACTTC
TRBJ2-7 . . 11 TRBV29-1 CSARDTHEQYF TGCAGCGCCCGGGACACCCACGAGCAGTACTTC
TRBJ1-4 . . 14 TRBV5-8 CASTLPGGNEKLFF TGTGCCAGCACCCTACCGGGGGGGAATGAAAAACTGTTTTTT
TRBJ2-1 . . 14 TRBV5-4 CASSPWPPYNEQFF TGTGCCAGCAGCCCCTGGCCCCCCTACAATGAGCAGTTCTTC
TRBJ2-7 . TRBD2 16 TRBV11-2 CASSSELTGGRGEQYF TGTGCCAGCAGCTCAGAACTCACGGGAGGAAGAGGCGAGCAGTACTTC
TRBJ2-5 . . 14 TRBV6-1 CASISPGVLETQYF TGTGCCAGCATATCCCCAGGGGTACTGGAGACCCAGTACTTC
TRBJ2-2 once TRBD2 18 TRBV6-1 CASSEVIRREGQAGELFF TGTGCCAGCAGTGAAGTCATTAGACGGGAGGGCCAAGCCGGGGAGCTGTTTTTT
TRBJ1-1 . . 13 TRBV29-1 CSVGRGGDTEAFF TGCAGCGTCGGAAGGGGGGGTGACACTGAAGCTTTCTTT
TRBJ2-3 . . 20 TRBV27 CASSLLRRPTIPEITDTQYF TGTGCCAGCAGTTTATTACGCCGCCCCACGATCCCAGAGATTACAGATACGCAGTATTTT
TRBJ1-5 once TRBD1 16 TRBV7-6 CASSLGTGAANQPQHF TGTGCCAGCAGCCTCGGGACAGGGGCTGCGAATCAGCCCCAGCATTTT
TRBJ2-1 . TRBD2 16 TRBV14 CASSQEASGRGGEQFF TGTGCCAGCAGCCAAGAGGCTAGCGGGAGAGGTGGTGAGCAGTTCTTC
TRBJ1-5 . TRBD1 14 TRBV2 CASSEGQGRQPQHF TGTGCCAGCAGTGAGGGACAGGGGAGACAGCCCCAGCATTTT
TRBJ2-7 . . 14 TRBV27 CASSYSEGRYEQYF TGTGCCAGCAGCTATTCGGAAGGACGCTACGAGCAGTACTTC
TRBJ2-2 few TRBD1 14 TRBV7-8 CASSLTGVTGELFF TGTGCCAGCAGCTTAACAGGGGTTACCGGGGAGCTGTTTTTT